This T cell receptor beta chain was identified in a study of shared clonotypes between healthy human individuals. CDR3 length equals 18 residues. V dropped 2 bases and J dropped 4 bases, with 23 bases sitting between them. CDR1 is LNHDA, CDR2 SQIVND, per germline (reference sequence). Study results and limitations: Generation probability values for non-shared clonotypes were lower than those for clonotypes shared by all four donors. Estimated clonotype richness was generally higher in naive than memory subsets.

Generated by immunoSEQ multiplex PCR, the TCRdb table keeps only in-frame clones and is missing some. In the table there are about 680,000 clones, around 73% of which are singletons. Details on this clone: What it binds is unknown.

This clonotype originated in a woman between 25 and 40 years old in good health. The specimen was memory CD4+ T cells sorted from blood. Subset denoted: CD45RA-negative fraction. J is TRBJ1-2 and V is TRBV19; the D is unclear. CDR3 protein: CASSIYGSTASTLYGYTF. The CDR3 nucleotides read TGTGCCAGTAGTATATACGGGTCCACGGCCTCAACCCTCTATGGCTACACCTTC.